Below are 19 T cell receptor beta chains sequenced from a single sample in a study of cytomegalovirus exposure and HLA in healthy donors. PCR used 60 Vbeta primers and 13 Jbeta primers. Clones were sequenced by immunoSEQ multiplex PCR, and TCRdb holds only the in-frame ones, with some missing. The sample records roughly 150,000 clones, approximately 81% being singletons. The source material was PBMCs. The origin of the receptors is a male donor in good health and CMV-seronegative.

The J gene is TRBJ2-4, the V gene TRBV7-9; unclear D gene. This CDR3 region has 14 residues. V was shortened by 4 bases and J by 9 bases, with 16 bases between the two germline ends. Looked up from germline, CDR1 is SEHNR and CDR2 is FQNEAQ (reference sequence). This chain's CDR3 is CASSSLTGFGIQYF. The CDR3 region has the DNA TGTGCCAGCAGCTCCCTGACCGGGTTCGGCATTCAGTACTTC.

This clone was counted between two and nine times. V usage is TRBV5-1 and J usage is TRBJ2-1; the D is unclear. This CDR3 is built from 15 residues. V lost 2 bases, J lost 5 bases, and 14 bases lay in between. Looked up from germline, CDR1 is SGHRS and CDR2 is YFSETQ. Written as DNA, the CDR3 is TGCGCCAGCAGCTTTGGTCCCTCAGTGGACAATGAGCAGTTCTTC. It codes for CASSFGPSVDNEQFF. The whole variable domain, remainder taken from reference TRBV5-1 and TRBJ2-1, is KAGVTQTPRYLIKTRGQQVTLSCSPISGHRSVSWYQQTPGQGLQFLFEYFSETQRNKGNFPGRFSGRQFSNSRSEMNVSTLELGDSALYLCASSFGPSVDNEQFFGPGTRLTVL.

A few counts support this clone. The chain couples TRBV4-2 to TRBJ2-5; tentatively, D is TRBD1 (5 bases). CDR3 length: 15 residues. Between the trimmed V and J ends, which lost 0 bases and 1 base, there was a span of 9 bases. Germline CDR1 LGHNA, CDR2 YNFKEQ. The chain's CDR3 is CASSQDGQGQETQYF. The CDR3 coding sequence is TGTGCCAGCAGCCAAGACGGGCAGGGCCAAGAGACCCAGTACTTC.

The V call is TRBV29-1, the J call TRBJ1-2, with 7 positions matching TRBD1. The CDR3 runs 14 residues. CDR1 is SQVTM and CDR2 is ANQGSEA in the germline V gene. With 3 bases clipped from V and 5 bases from J, the junction kept 9 bases outside the gene matches. This chain's CDR3 is CSVDVKGARYGYTF. CDR3 coding DNA: TGCAGCGTTGATGTCAAGGGGGCCAGGTATGGCTACACCTTC.

The rearrangement joins TRBV5-4 to TRBJ1-2, with D possibly matching TRBD1 (6 bases). Per germline, CDR1 SGHNT and CDR2 YYREEE (reference sequence). V shed 5 bases and J shed 3 bases, with 14 bases lying between them. The CDR3 has 14 residues. This CDR3 is CASRPRQADYGYTF. CDR3 nucleotide sequence: TGTGCCAGCAGACCCCGACAGGCCGACTATGGCTACACCTTC.

This clone was counted once. The chain employs TRBV7-2 and TRBJ1-5, with D unresolved. This CDR3 contains 16 residues. CDR1 and CDR2 (germline): SGHTA, FQGNSA. Trimming took off 2 bases at V and 3 bases at J, with 14 bases between the two ends. Here the CDR3 reads CASSLTPGPINQPQHF. CDR3 coding DNA: TGTGCCAGCAGCTTAACCCCCGGTCCCATCAATCAGCCCCAGCATTTT.

This chain uses TRBV28 with TRBJ2-3, with 11 nucleotides matching TRBD2. This CDR3 has 15 amino acids. The V and J ends lost 6 bases and 4 bases, in that order; junction bases with no gene match: 6. Germline lookup yields CDR1 MDHEN and CDR2 SYDVKM. CDR3 DNA sequence: TGTGCCAGCAGCCTAGCGGGGGGAGGGTCAGATACGCAGTATTTT. Amino acid sequence: CASSLAGGGSDTQYF. The variable domain in full, with the rest retrieved from reference TRBV28 and TRBJ2-3, is DVKVTQSSRYLVKRTGEKVFLECVQDMDHENMFWYRQDPGLGLRLIYFSYDVKMKEKGDIPEGYSVSREKKERFSLILESASTNQTSMYLCASSLAGGGSDTQYFGPGTRLTVL.

The chain uses TRBV19 and TRBJ2-7, with 10 bases fitting TRBD1. CDR3 length equals 15 residues. The ends lost 4 bases at V and 6 bases at J; junction bases unmatched: 9. From germline, CDR1 is LNHDA and CDR2 SQIVND (reference sequence). DNA for the CDR3: TGTGCCAGTAGTACCCTGAGGGACAGGGGTGGCGAGCAGTACTTC. It specifies CASSTLRDRGGEQYF.

The chain employs TRBV4-1 and TRBJ1-2; TRBD1 is a possible D gene (5 bases). CDR3 length equals 14 residues. The ends were cut back, 1 base at V and 7 bases at J, with 13 bases in the middle. Germline CDR1 and CDR2: MGHRA and YSYEKL. In nucleotides, the CDR3 is TGCGCCAGCAGCCAAGTGCCCTTGGGGCTTGGCTACACCTTC. It encodes CASSQVPLGLGYTF.

In nucleotides, the CDR3 is TGTGCCAGCAGTGAATTCAGGGCGAACACCGGGGAGCTGTTTTTT. It translates to CASSEFRANTGELFF. The chain recombines TRBV25-1 with TRBJ2-2; a weak D match, TRBD1 (5 bases). Germline assignment: CDR1 MGHDK and CDR2 SYGVNS. V was cut by 1 base and J by 0 bases, with 6 bases left in between. The CDR3 contains 15 residues. Full variable domain (missing parts from reference TRBV25-1 and TRBJ2-2): EADIYQTPRYLVIGTGKKITLECSQTMGHDKMYWYQQDPGMELHLIHYSYGVNSTEKGDLSSESTVSRIRTEHFPLTLESARPSHTSQYLCASSEFRANTGELFFGEGSRLTVL.

The V call is TRBV4-1, the J call TRBJ2-3; D not resolved. V lost 1 base to trimming and J lost 4 bases, with 12 bases between them. In germline, CDR1 is MGHRA, CDR2 YSYEKL. The CDR3 has 15 residues. The CDR3 sequence: CASSQVQFSPDTQYF. The CDR3 bases are TGCGCCAGCAGCCAAGTGCAGTTTAGCCCAGATACGCAGTATTTT.

The chain couples TRBV6-5 to TRBJ2-7, with D perhaps TRBD1 (6 bases). Germline CDR1 and CDR2: MNHEY and SVGAGI. The CDR3 has 13 amino acids. V was trimmed by 7 bases and J by 4 bases, leaving 14 bases between them. Written as DNA, the CDR3 is TGTGCCAGCAAACAGATACAGGGTTACGAGCAGTACTTC. Translating gives CASKQIQGYEQYF.

Turning to this clone: This sample also contains other DNA sequences that code for the same CDR3. V is TRBV7-2 and J is TRBJ2-2, with D possibly matching TRBD1 (5 bases). The V gene's germline CDR1 is SGHTA and CDR2 FQGNSA. The CDR3 totals 14 residues. Deletions cut 5 bases from V and 5 bases from J, with 12 bases between. The CDR3: CASSRDSSTGELFF. The CDR3 nucleotides are TGTGCCAGCAGCCGCGACAGTTCGACCGGGGAGCTGTTTTTT.

The chain couples TRBV5-6 to TRBJ1-1; 8 positions match TRBD1. This CDR3 is built from 15 residues. V shed 5 bases and J 1 base; nucleotides not matched to a gene: 7. Germline V gene sequence: CDR1 SGHDT, CDR2 YYEEEE. The CDR3 sequence: CASRFTGTGNTEAFF. The CDR3 coding sequence is TGTGCCAGCAGATTTACCGGGACAGGGAACACTGAAGCTTTCTTT.

This clone has a handful of counts. The chain has TRBV6-1 and TRBJ2-7; a weak D match, TRBD2 (6 bases). Between the trimmed V and J ends, which lost 0 bases and 6 bases, there was a span of 12 bases. The CDR3 contains 14 residues. Germline V gene sequence: CDR1 MNHNS, CDR2 SASEGT. The CDR3 nucleotides read TGTGCCAGCAGTGAAGCGTGGCGGGGTGGCGAGCAGTACTTC. It translates to CASSEAWRGGEQYF.

V usage is TRBV6-1 and J usage is TRBJ2-7, with D possibly matching TRBD1 (6 bases). The CDR3 is made up of 14 amino acids. Trimming took off 6 bases at V and 6 bases at J, with 18 bases between the two ends. In germline, CDR1 is MNHNS, CDR2 SASEGT. CDR3 nucleotides: TGTGCCAGCAGGGTCACAGGGCCACTTGGCGAGCAGTACTTC. This sequence encodes CASRVTGPLGEQYF.

V gene TRBV5-6 combines with J gene TRBJ2-1, with D unresolved. CDR1 and CDR2 (germline): SGHDT, YYEEEE. Between the trimmed V and J ends, which lost 2 bases and 9 bases, there was a span of 12 bases. This CDR3 region has 13 residues. CDR3 sequence: CASSFLRGSEQFF. In nucleotides, the CDR3 is TGTGCCAGCAGCTTTCTGAGAGGTAGTGAGCAGTTCTTC. Full variable domain (outside the CDR3, taken from reference TRBV5-6 and TRBJ2-1): DAGVTQSPTHLIKTRGQQVTLRCSPKSGHDTVSWYQQALGQGPQFIFQYYEEEERQRGNFPDRFSGHQFPNYSSELNVNALLLGDSALYLCASSFLRGSEQFFGPGTRLTVL.

V usage is TRBV4-3 and J usage is TRBJ2-7; 12 bases line up with TRBD1. The CDR3 extends over 16 amino acids. Germline loops: CDR1 LGHNA, CDR2 YSLEER. Losses at the gene ends were 4 bases for V and 4 bases for J; bases not matched to a gene: 8. The CDR3, as DNA: TGCGCCAGCAGCCTTTGGCCGGGACAGGGGGCTTACGAGCAGTACTTC. Residues: CASSLWPGQGAYEQYF.

V is TRBV29-1 and J is TRBJ1-3; 8 nucleotides line up with TRBD1. The CDR3 consists of 16 residues. V trimming: 6 bases; J trimming: 2 bases; junction bases outside the gene matches: 12. Germline V gene data show CDR1 as SQVTM and CDR2 as ANQGSEA. The CDR3 bases are TGCAGCGTCTGGGTGGACAGGGCAAAGGCTGGAAACACCATATATTTT. This sequence encodes CSVWVDRAKAGNTIYF.